This T cell receptor (beta chain) was sequenced during a study of molecular identifiers for immune sequencing clone quantification. V lost 0 bases to trimming and J lost 0 bases, with 10 bases between them. CDR1 and CDR2 from the germline V gene are DFQATT and SNEGSKA (reference sequence). This CDR3 region has 15 residues. TCRdb independently ran MiXCR on the PCR reads; one entry per CDR3 protein. The data hold more than 450,000 distinct CDR3 sequences, with roughly 23% observed a single time. V usage is TRBV20-1 and J usage is TRBJ2-3; D ambiguous. The sequencing input was naive CD8+ T cells from blood, with Jurkat cell RNA spiked in. The subset: FACS-sorted CD8+CD4-CCR7+CD45RA+ naive T cells. The clonotype was recovered from a human donor in good health. Some libraries in this study had Jurkat cell RNA spiked in. The CDR3 reads CSARDWARSTDTQYF. The CDR3 DNA reads TGCAGTGCTAGAGATTGGGCGAGAAGCACAGATACGCAGTATTTT.